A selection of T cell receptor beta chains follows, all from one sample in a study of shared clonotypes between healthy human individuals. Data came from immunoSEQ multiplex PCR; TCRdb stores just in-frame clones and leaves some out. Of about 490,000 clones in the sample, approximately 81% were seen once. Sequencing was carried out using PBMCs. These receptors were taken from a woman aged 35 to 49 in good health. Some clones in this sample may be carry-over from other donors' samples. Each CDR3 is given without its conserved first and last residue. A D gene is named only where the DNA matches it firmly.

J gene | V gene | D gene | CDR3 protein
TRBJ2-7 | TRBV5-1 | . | ASSPDTAGLEQY
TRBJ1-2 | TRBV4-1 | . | ASSQDVNPNYGYT
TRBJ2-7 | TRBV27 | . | ASSPLPEGAYEQY
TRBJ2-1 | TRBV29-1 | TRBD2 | SVIGLAGAYNEQF
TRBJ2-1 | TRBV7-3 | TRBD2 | ASSIERGSSYNEQF
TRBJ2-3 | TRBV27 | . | ASSIGPLVY
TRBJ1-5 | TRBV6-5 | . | ASSYSGLGSQPQH
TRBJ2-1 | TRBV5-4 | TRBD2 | ASSVLAGEDNEQF
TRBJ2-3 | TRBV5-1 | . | ASRAAEVVDTQY
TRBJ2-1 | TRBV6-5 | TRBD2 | ASSSQAAGDNEQF
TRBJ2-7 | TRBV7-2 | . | ASSSTAGSSSKY
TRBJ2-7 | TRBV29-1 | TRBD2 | SVDVGTSGLYEQY
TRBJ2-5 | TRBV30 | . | AWSIKGLRETQY
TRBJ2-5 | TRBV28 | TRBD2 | ASSPPGLAVQEGQY
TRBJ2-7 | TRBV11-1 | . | ASSLAARDTYEQY
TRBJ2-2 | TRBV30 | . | AWRVRVLNTGELF
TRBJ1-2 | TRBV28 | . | ASSPGQFNYGYT
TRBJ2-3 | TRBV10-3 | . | ASNVGAAGVPDTQY
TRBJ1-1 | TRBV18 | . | ASSPDIRSEAF
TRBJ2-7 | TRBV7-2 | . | ASSFPWSDEQY
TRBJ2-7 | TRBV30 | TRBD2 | AWEVAGGYEQY
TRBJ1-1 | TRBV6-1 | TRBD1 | ASRLGGQGPF
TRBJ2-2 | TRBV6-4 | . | ASSGEDTGELF
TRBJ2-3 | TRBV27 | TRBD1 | ASSPGTALYLTDTQY
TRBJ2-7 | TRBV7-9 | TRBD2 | ASSFRWGLAGDEQY
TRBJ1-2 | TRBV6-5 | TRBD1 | ASSPRQGSYGYT
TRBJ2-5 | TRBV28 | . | ASSLNGATQY
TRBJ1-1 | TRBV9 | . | ASSVGTVTYTEAF
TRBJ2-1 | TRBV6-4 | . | ASSDQTGGSYNEQF
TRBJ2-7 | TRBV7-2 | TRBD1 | ASSLSGGQGRYEQY
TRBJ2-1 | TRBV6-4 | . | ASSDSTGRGDEQF
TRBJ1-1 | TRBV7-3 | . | ASSLLGENTEAF
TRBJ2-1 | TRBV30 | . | AWSGGSSYNEQF
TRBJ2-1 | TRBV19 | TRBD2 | ASSAPGLAGGYEQF
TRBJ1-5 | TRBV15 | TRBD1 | ATSRDFRDRGDNQPQH
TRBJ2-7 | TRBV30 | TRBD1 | AWSPRTGASYEQY
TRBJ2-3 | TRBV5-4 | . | ASSLGGGLGDTQY
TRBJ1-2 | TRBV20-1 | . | SALDLYGYT
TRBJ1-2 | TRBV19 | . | ASSEGQTRGYT
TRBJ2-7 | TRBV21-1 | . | ASSPHGGTAAYEQY
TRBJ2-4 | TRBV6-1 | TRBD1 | ASSPPGQENIQY
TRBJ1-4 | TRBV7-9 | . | ASSLSSTNEKLF
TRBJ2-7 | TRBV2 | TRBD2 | ASSLGLEVEQY
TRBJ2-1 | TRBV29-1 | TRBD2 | SVVEREVHNEQF
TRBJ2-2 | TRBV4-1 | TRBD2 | ASSQGTSGSRNTGELF
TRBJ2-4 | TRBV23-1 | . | ASRQGDIQY
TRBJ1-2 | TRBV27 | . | ASSSLGQKGDYGYT
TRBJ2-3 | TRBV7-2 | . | ASSLGAGEDTQY
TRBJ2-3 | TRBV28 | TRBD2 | ASSLATSGSTDTQY
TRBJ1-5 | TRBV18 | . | ASSRGGNQPQH
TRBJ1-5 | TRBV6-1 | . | ASNQGNRNQPQH
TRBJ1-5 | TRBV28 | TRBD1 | ASSTRQGGRHPGNQPQH
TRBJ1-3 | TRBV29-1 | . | SVEGWGNTIY
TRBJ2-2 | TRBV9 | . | ASSRVEQRTGELF
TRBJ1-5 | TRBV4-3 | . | ASSQDLGQPQH
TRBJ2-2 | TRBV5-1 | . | ASSLGQATGELF
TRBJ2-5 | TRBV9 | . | ASSVIGAEQETQY
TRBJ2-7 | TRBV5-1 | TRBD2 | ASSPRAGGPSEQY
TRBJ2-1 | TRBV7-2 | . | ASSPRGASGEQF